What follows are 17 T cell receptor beta chains derived from one specimen sequenced in a study of T cell repertoires in cytomegalovirus infection. TCRdb recomputed calls from the reads with MiXCR, one row per CDR3 protein. The sample has 510,000 or so distinct CDR3 sequences, about 25% seen once; the top ten hold about 13%. Sequenced material: PBMCs. Receptors were obtained from a human donor in good health (CMV status not recorded). Some clones in this sample may be carry-over from other donors' samples.

The sample holds a few counts of this clonotype. The chain uses TRBV6-2 or TRBV6-3 and TRBJ2-7; TRBD2 matches 12 bases. Per the germline V gene, CDR1 is MNHEY and CDR2 is SVGEGT. V was pared by 1 base and J by 2 bases, with 12 bases of the junction left unmatched. This CDR3 has 19 residues. The CDR3 reads CASSYCCPTSGRIAYEQYF. CDR3 sequence (DNA): TGTGCCAGCAGTTACTGTTGTCCGACTAGCGGGAGAATTGCCTACGAGCAGTACTTC.

This clonotype was seen a handful of times. The chain uses TRBV27 and TRBJ2-7, with 7 bases lining up with TRBD2. CDR3 length: 15 residues. V shed 6 bases and J 4 bases; nucleotides not matched to a gene: 12. The germline V gene has CDR1 MNHEY and CDR2 SMNVEV (reference sequence). The CDR3: CASSPTGGATYEQYV. CDR3 nucleotide sequence: TGTGCCAGCAGCCCCACGGGGGGTGCTACTTACGAGCAGTACGTC.

This clonotype was detected many times. This chain uses TRBV7-6 with TRBJ1-1, with TRBD1 as a possible D gene (5 bases). Trimming cost V 7 bases and J 4 bases, with 13 bases left between them. The CDR3 covers 13 residues. The V gene's germline CDR1 is SGHVS and CDR2 FNYEAQ. The CDR3 nucleotides read TGTGCCAGCACCCGATGGGACGGCACTGAAGCTTTCTTT. Amino acids: CASTRWDGTEAFF.

This clonotype was found a few times. V is TRBV7-6 and J is TRBJ1-1, with D unclear. The length of the CDR3 is 17 residues. Trimming removed 1 base at V and 1 base at J, with 16 bases between. Germline lookup yields CDR1 SGHVS and CDR2 FNYEAQ. The DNA of the CDR3 is TGTGCCAGCAGCTTAGGCGAGATTCAGAGCGGGAACACTGAAGCTTTCTTT. Its protein product is CASSLGEIQSGNTEAFF.

This clonotype was counted only a few times. J is TRBJ1-2 and V is TRBV28; D remains ambiguous. Germline V gene sequence: CDR1 MDHEN, CDR2 SYDVKM. V gave up 5 bases and J gave up 3 bases, with 16 bases separating them. CDR3 length: 15 residues. DNA for the CDR3: TGTGCCAGCAGTCAACCAGGCTCACTGCACTATGGCTACACCTTC. Translating it yields CASSQPGSLHYGYTF.

The chain couples TRBV12-3 or TRBV12-4 to TRBJ2-2, with a possible D match to TRBD2 (5 bases). This CDR3 contains 14 residues. The V gene lost 5 bases and the J gene lost 2 bases, with 9 bases spanning the gap. This CDR3 is CASSASGNTGELFF. Written as DNA, the CDR3 is TGTGCCAGCAGTGCAAGCGGTAACACCGGGGAGCTGTTTTTT.

On this clonotype: The CDR3 ends on some other residue instead of the conserved phenylalanine or tryptophan, so this is likely a read error. V gene TRBV6-8 combines with J gene TRBJ1-6, with TRBD1 as a possible D gene (5 bases). The CDR3 runs 15 residues. Trimming removed 11 bases at V and 2 bases at J, with 16 bases between. Germline V gene sequence: CDR1 MNHGY, CDR2 SAAAGT. CDR3 in DNA: TGTGCCGCCGGGGACCCCCCGACCTATAATTCACCCCTCCACCTT. It is translated as CAAGDPPTYNSPLHL.

V and J are TRBV11-2 and TRBJ1-1, with TRBD1 matching 11 bases. Trimming removed 4 bases from V and 6 bases from J; junction bases left unmatched: 7. Germline V lookup: CDR1 SGHAT, CDR2 FQNNGV. The CDR3 runs to 15 residues. The DNA of the CDR3 is TGTGCCAGCAGCTCCCGCGGACAGGGGGCGGCTGAAGCTTTCTTT. Encoded protein: CASSSRGQGAAEAFF.

J is TRBJ2-7 and V is TRBV30, with unresolved D. Trimming left V 0 bases short and J 1 base short, with 10 bases between. The CDR3 length is 14 residues. Germline CDR1 and CDR2: GTSNPN and SVGIG (reference sequence). CDR3 protein: CAWSVSPGSYEQYV. The CDR3 DNA follows: TGTGCCTGGAGTGTAAGCCCTGGGTCCTACGAGCAGTACGTC.

This clonotype was seen more than once but under ten times. The genes are TRBV7-2 and TRBJ2-5, with a tentative D call TRBD2 (6 bases). This CDR3 has 13 residues. Trimming removed 5 bases at V and 5 bases at J, with 12 bases between. CDR1 is SGHTA, CDR2 FQGNSA, per germline. The CDR3 region has the DNA TGTGCCAGCAGCATAACAGGAGGGGAGACCCAGTACTTC. This codes for CASSITGGETQYF.

The J gene is TRBJ2-7, the V gene TRBV6-5; D might be TRBD2 (6 bases). The germline V gene encodes CDR1 MNHEY and CDR2 SVGAGI. V was cut by 1 base and J by 3 bases, with 10 bases left in between. The CDR3 sequence is 14 residues long. Here the CDR3 reads CASSYYSGDYEQYF. The CDR3 bases are TGTGCCAGCAGTTACTATTCGGGAGACTACGAGCAGTACTTC.

The V call is TRBV10-3, the J call TRBJ2-1; 9 positions agree with TRBD2. CDR1 ENHRY and CDR2 SYGVKD come from the germline V gene. This CDR3 contains 14 residues. This CDR3 reads CAMSRTSENNEQFF. The CDR3, as DNA: TGTGCTATGAGTAGGACTAGCGAAAACAATGAGCAGTTCTTC.

This chain connects TRBV29-1 to TRBJ1-1, with a weak D call TRBD1 (6 bases). Germline CDR1 reads SQVTM; CDR2 reads ANQGSEA. Between the trimmed V and J ends, which lost 4 bases and 0 bases, there was a span of 9 bases. This CDR3 spans 13 amino acids. As DNA, the CDR3 is TGCAGCGTTGGGTCAGGGGTGAACACTGAAGCTTTCTTT. Translating gives CSVGSGVNTEAFF.

The V and J genes are TRBV29-1 and TRBJ2-5, with TRBD2 identical over 10 bases. Trimming took 2 bases from V and 3 from J; bases not matched to a gene: 0. Germline lookup yields CDR1 SQVTM and CDR2 ANQGSEA. The CDR3 extends over 13 amino acids. The CDR3 region has the DNA TGCAGCGTTGAAACTAGCGGGAAAGAGACCCAGTACTTC. This sequence encodes CSVETSGKETQYF.

This clonotype was recorded a few times. The chain links TRBV18 to TRBJ2-1; 14 positions match TRBD2. Germline trimming cut 3 bases from V and 10 bases from J; bases unmatched to any gene: 14. The CDR3 has 18 amino acids. Germline V gene data show CDR1 as KGHSH and CDR2 as LQKENI. The CDR3 DNA follows: TGTGCCAGCTCACCTCAGGGACTAGCGGGAGCCCCGATGTCGGAGCAGTTCTTC. This encodes CASSPQGLAGAPMSEQFF.

V gene TRBV6-2 or TRBV6-3 combines with J gene TRBJ1-1, with 9 bases matching TRBD1. Germline CDR1 and CDR2: MNHEY and SVGEGT. The CDR3 loop spans 15 amino acids. The ends lost 2 bases at V and 4 bases at J; junction bases unmatched: 5. In DNA, the CDR3 is TGTGCCAGCAGTTACGGGACAGGGTTTGGCACTGAAGCTTTCTTT. Protein sequence: CASSYGTGFGTEAFF.

In this sample, this clonotype turned up a few times. This chain uses TRBV7-9 with TRBJ2-3; maybe TRBD1 (5 bases). Germline lookup yields CDR1 SEHNR and CDR2 FQNEAQ (reference sequence). The length of the CDR3 is 13 residues. V lost 5 bases, J lost 5 bases, and 11 bases lay in between. This CDR3 reads CASSTGWGDTQYF. CDR3 nucleotide sequence: TGTGCCAGCAGCACAGGATGGGGAGATACGCAGTATTTT.